The 7 T cell receptor beta chains presented below share a single source sample, sequenced in a study of T cell responses to AZD1222 COVID-19 vaccine. Profiling relied on immunoSEQ multiplex PCR, and the TCRdb table lists in-frame clones only, not all of them. The sample carries 95,000 to 100,000 clones, about nine tenths recorded once. The sequencing used peripheral blood, collected 28 days after the second AZD1222 dose. Every receptor here comes from an adult who received the AZD1222 COVID-19 vaccine.

V is TRBV7-9 and J is TRBJ2-1; 8 nucleotides align to TRBD2. This CDR3 contains 18 residues. Looked up from germline, CDR1 is SEHNR and CDR2 is FQNEAQ (reference sequence). Trimming removed 4 bases from V and 8 bases from J; junction bases left unmatched: 19. The CDR3 loop is CASSSPPGGGLIIDEQFF. CDR3 nucleotide sequence: TGTGCCAGCAGCTCCCCCCCGGGCGGGGGGCTTATTATTGATGAGCAGTTCTTC.

This clone was detected a few times. The genes are TRBV5-1 and TRBJ1-3; tentatively, D is TRBD1 (6 bases). This CDR3 has 14 amino acids. Germline V gives CDR1 SGHRS, CDR2 YFSETQ. V was clipped by 4 bases and J by 4 bases, with 12 bases between them. CDR3 bases: TGCGCCAGCAGCCCACAGGGAACCGGAAACACCATATATTTT. Its translation: CASSPQGTGNTIYF.

This chain joins TRBV11-3 and TRBJ2-5, with TRBD1 matching 7 bases. This CDR3 is built from 14 residues. Trimming took 6 bases from V and 1 from J; bases not matched to a gene: 5. Germline CDR1 SGHNT, CDR2 YENEEA. The CDR3 DNA reads as TGTGCCAGCAGTCGACAGGGCCTCCAAGAGACCCAGTACTTC. This translates into CASSRQGLQETQYF.

This chain joins TRBV6-5 and TRBJ2-2; 10 bases are a match to TRBD1. Germline V gene lookup returns CDR1 MNHEY and CDR2 SVGAGI. The V gene end was trimmed by 6 bases and the J gene end by 5 bases; junction bases not matched to a gene: 6. The CDR3 consists of 15 residues. The CDR3 sequence: CASSRTGGGTGELFF. CDR3 nucleotides: TGTGCCAGCAGCCGGACAGGGGGAGGGACCGGGGAGCTGTTTTTT.

The rearrangement joins TRBV6-1 to TRBJ1-1; D is unclear. The CDR3 is 12 amino acids. V shed 3 bases and J shed 11 bases, with 13 bases lying between them. Germline values: CDR1 MNHNS, CDR2 SASEGT. The CDR3 DNA sequence: TGTGCCAGCAGTGAGAACTCCCCGGAGGCTTTCTTT. This encodes CASSENSPEAFF.

The chain recombines TRBV12-5 with TRBJ1-2; 8 nucleotides line up with TRBD1. This CDR3 has 15 residues. The trim removed 7 bases at V and 4 bases at J, leaving 11 bases unmatched. The germline V gene has CDR1 LGHNT and CDR2 FRNRAP. CDR3 loop: CASAREAGGSYGYTF. CDR3 sequence (DNA): TGTGCTAGTGCCAGGGAGGCAGGGGGCAGCTATGGCTACACCTTC.

This chain joins TRBV5-1 and TRBJ2-2, with TRBD2 as a possible D gene (6 bases). Trimming removed 4 bases at V and 0 bases at J, with 13 bases between. CDR1 SGHRS and CDR2 YFSETQ come from the germline V gene. This CDR3 comprises 16 residues. The CDR3 sequence: CASSIRPGANTGELFF. The CDR3 DNA is TGCGCCAGCAGCATAAGACCGGGAGCGAACACCGGGGAGCTGTTTTTT.